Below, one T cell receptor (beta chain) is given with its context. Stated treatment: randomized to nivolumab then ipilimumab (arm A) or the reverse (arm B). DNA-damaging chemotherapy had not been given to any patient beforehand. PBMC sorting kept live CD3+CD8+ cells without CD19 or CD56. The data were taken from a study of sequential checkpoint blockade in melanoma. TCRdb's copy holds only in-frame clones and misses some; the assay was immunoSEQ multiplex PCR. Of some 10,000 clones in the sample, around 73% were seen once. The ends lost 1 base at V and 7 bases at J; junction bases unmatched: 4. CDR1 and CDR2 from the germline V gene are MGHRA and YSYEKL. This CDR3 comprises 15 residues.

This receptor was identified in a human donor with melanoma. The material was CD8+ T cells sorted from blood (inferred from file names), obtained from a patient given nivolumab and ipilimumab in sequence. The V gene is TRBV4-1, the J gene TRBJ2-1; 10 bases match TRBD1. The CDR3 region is CASSQGQGAWNEQFF. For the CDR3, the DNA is TGCGCCAGCAGCCAAGGACAGGGGGCGTGGAATGAGCAGTTCTTC.